This TCR beta chain was identified in a study of early T cells in non-severe SARS-CoV-2 infection. General observations from the study: In VDJdb matching, anti-spike CD8 responses were favored while private and CD4 specificities went missing.

This CDR3 region has 12 residues. The TCR library protocol was used to attach unique molecular identifiers. These identifiers were attached to individual cDNA molecules. TCRdb fed the 5' RACE reads into MiXCR, producing one record per CDR3 protein. In the table there are roughly 67,000 distinct CDR3 sequences, 12% of which are singletons. This clonotype has a count of ten or more. The antigen remains unidentified. The junction shows a germline mismatch at one end, possibly a read error. The source of this sequence is an adult who was a healthcare worker with PCR-confirmed SARS-CoV-2 infection or an uninfected control (not recorded which). The sample consisted of whole blood. This sequence joins TRBV12-3 or TRBV12-4 and TRBJ2-4; D is tentatively TRBD1 or TRBD2 (5 bases each). CDR3 sequence (DNA): TGTGCCAGCAGGTCCGGGACGGCGCTTCCCACTTTC. Residues: CASRSGTALPTF.